This T cell receptor beta chain was sequenced in a study of T cell repertoires in cytomegalovirus infection. As for the study in general: Recently described HLA-C-restricted plus well-studied HLA-B-restricted CMV epitopes were used. The public TCR beta signatures pointed to both CMV infection and matching HLA type. Study results and limitations: Ex vivo, HLA-C-restricted CMV-specific TCR beta clonotypes prevailed over the rest of the response.

As for this clonotype: Its antigen remains unidentified.

The CDR3 is 14 residues long. V gave up 0 bases and J gave up 1 base, with 6 bases separating them. Germline CDR1 and CDR2: MNHEY and SVGEGT. TCRdb reanalysed the reads using MiXCR and keeps one entry per CDR3 protein. The data show roughly 180,000 distinct CDR3 sequences, roughly a fifth seen once. The sequence derives from a human donor in good health (CMV status not recorded). Some clones in this sample may be carry-over from other donors' samples. The chain combines TRBV6-2 or TRBV6-3 with TRBJ1-1; D not resolved. Sequencing was performed on CD8+ T cells from cultured PBMCs, taken from culture after CMV antigen stimulation. The CDR3 coding sequence is TGTGCCAGCAGTTACTCCGCTGCGAACACTGAAGCTTTCTTT. It encodes CASSYSAANTEAFF.